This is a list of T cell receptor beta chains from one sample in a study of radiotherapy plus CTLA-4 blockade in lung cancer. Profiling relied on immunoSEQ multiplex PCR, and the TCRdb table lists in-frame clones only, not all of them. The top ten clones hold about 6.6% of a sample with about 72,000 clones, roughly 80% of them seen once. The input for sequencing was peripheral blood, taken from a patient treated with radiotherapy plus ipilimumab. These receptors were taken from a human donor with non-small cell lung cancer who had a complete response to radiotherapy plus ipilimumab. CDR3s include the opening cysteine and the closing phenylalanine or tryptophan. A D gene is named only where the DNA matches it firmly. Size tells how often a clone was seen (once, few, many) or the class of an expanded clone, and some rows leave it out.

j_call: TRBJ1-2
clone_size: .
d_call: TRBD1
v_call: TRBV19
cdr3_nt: TGTGCCAGTAGCACCTCGGACAGGGGGGGAGTTGGCTACACCTTC
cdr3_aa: CASSTSDRGGVGYTF

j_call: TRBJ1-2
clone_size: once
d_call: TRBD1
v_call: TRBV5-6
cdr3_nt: TGTGCCAGCAGCAAGACAGGGGGCGGCTACACCTTC
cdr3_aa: CASSKTGGGYTF

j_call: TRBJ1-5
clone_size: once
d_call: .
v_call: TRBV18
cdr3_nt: TGTGCCAGCTCACCTGGGACGGCGAATAGCAATCAGCCCCAGCATTTT
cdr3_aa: CASSPGTANSNQPQHF

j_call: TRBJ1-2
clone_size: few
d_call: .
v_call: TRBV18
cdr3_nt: TGTGCCAGCTTGAGTCAGGGGACTCAACACTTC
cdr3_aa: CASLSQGTQHF

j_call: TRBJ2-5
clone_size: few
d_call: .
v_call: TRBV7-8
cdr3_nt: TGTGCCAGCAGCTTAAGTCGGGCTGATCAAGAGACCCAGTACTTC
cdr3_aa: CASSLSRADQETQYF

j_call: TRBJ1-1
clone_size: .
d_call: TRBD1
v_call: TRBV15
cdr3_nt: TGTGCCACCAGCCAGCAGGGACAGGGCACTGAAGCTTTCTTT
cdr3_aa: CATSQQGQGTEAFF

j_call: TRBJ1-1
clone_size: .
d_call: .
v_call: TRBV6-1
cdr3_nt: TGTGCCAGCAGTCCTCTGGAAGTCTCGAACACTGAAGCTTTCTTT
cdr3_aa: CASSPLEVSNTEAFF

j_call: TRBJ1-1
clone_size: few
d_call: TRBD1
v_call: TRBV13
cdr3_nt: TGTGCCAGCAGCCAGGGACAGGGAGACACTGAAGCTTTCTTT
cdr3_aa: CASSQGQGDTEAFF

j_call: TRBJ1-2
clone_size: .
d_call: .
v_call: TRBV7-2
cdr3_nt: TGTGCCAGCAGCAATTACCTGGTGGGAGGATATGGCTACACCTTC
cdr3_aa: CASSNYLVGGYGYTF

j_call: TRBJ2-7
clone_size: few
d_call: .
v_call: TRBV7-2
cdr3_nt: TGTGCCAGCAGCCCTATGCGCAACAGCGAGCAGTACTTC
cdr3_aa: CASSPMRNSEQYF

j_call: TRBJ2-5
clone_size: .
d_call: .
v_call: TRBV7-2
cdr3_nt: TGTGCCAGCAGCTTAGGCCCCCAGGGAGACGAGACCCAGTACTTC
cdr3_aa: CASSLGPQGDETQYF

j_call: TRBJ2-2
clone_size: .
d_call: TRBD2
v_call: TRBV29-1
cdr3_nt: TGCAGCGTTAACGGACTAGCTAATACCGGGGAGCTGTTTTTT
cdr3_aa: CSVNGLANTGELFF

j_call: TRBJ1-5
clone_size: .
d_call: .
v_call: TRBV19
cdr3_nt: TGTGCCACCTCGGGAGGAATGAGGCAGCCCCAGCATTTT
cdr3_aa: CATSGGMRQPQHF

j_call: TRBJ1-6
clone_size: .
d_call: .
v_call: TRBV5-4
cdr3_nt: TGTGCCAGCAGCCCCCTCGGGGGGGACCGCAATTCACCCCTCCACTTT
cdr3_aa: CASSPLGGDRNSPLHF

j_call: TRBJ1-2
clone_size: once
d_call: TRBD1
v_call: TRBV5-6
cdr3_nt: TGTGCCAGCAGCTTGTCCTCTCCGACAGGGATCTATGGCTACACCTTC
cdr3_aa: CASSLSSPTGIYGYTF

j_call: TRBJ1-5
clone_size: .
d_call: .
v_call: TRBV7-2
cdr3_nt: TGTGCCAGCAGCTTTGAGGGGGATCAGCCCCAGCATTTT
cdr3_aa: CASSFEGDQPQHF

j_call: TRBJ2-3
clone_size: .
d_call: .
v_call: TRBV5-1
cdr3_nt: TGCGCCAGCAGTCCCGGACGGGGCCTCATACCAGACACAGATACGCAGTATTTT
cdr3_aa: CASSPGRGLIPDTDTQYF

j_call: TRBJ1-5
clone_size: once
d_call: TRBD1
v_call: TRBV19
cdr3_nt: TGTGCCAGTAGTATGGGACAGGGCCCTAGCAATCAGCCCCAGCATTTT
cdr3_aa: CASSMGQGPSNQPQHF

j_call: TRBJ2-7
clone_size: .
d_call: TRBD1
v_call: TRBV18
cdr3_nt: TGTGCCAGCTCAGGGACAGGAACCTACGAGCAGTACTTC
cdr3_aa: CASSGTGTYEQYF

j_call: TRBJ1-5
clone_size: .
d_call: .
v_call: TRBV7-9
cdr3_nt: TGTGCCAGCAGCCAAGACAGCCGGGCCCTCCTCGCATTT
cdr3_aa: CASSQDSRALLAF

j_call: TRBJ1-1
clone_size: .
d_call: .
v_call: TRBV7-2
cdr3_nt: TGTGCCAGCAGCTTACCCTTTCGGGCAGGGGACACTGAAGCTTTCTTT
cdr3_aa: CASSLPFRAGDTEAFF

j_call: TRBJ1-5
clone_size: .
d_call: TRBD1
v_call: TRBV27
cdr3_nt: TGTGCCAGCGCCACATCGGGACAGCTCAATCAGCCCCAGCATTTT
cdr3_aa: CASATSGQLNQPQHF

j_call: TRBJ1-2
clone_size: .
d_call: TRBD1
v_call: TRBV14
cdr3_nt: TGTGCCAGCAGCCAAGGACAGGGCCGAGGCTATGGCTACACCTTC
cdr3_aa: CASSQGQGRGYGYTF

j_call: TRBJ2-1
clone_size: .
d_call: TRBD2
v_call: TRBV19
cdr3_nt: TGTGCCAGTAGTATGAGGAGGGAGGGCCAGCAGTTCTTC
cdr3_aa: CASSMRREGQQFF

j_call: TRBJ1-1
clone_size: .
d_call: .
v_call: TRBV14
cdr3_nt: TGTGCCAGCAGCCCCACGGGGGGTAGCACTGAAGCTTTCTTT
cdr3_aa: CASSPTGGSTEAFF

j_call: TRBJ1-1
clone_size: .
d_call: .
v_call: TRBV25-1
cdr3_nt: TGTGCCAGCAGTCACAGGTTAGCTGAAGCTTTCTTT
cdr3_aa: CASSHRLAEAFF

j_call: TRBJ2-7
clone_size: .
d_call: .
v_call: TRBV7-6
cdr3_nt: TGTGCCAGCAGCTTAGCGGGTCGAAGTGCAACCTACGAGCAGTACTTC
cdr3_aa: CASSLAGRSATYEQYF

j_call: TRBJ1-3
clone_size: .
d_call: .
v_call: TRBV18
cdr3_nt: TGTGCCAGCTCACCAGCCTTGGGCTCTGGAAACACCATATATTTT
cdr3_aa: CASSPALGSGNTIYF

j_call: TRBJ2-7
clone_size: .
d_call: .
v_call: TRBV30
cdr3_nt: TGTGCCTGGAGTGTACACAAATCCTACGAGCAGTACTTC
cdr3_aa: CAWSVHKSYEQYF

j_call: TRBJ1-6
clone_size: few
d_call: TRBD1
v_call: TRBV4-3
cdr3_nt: TGCGCCAGCAGCCAGACAGGGGTTTATAATTCACCCCTCCACTTT
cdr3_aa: CASSQTGVYNSPLHF

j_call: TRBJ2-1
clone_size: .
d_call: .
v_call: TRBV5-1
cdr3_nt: TGCGCCAGCAGCTTGGTCGGTGAGCAGTTCTTC
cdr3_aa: CASSLVGEQFF

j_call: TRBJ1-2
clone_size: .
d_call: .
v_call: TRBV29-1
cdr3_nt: TGCAGCGTCGCCGGGACGGACTATGGCTACACCTTC
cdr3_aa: CSVAGTDYGYTF

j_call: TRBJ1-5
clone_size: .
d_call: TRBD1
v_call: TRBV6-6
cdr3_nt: TGTGCCAGCAGCCCGGACAGGGGTGCGGGTCAGCCCCAGCATTTT
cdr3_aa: CASSPDRGAGQPQHF

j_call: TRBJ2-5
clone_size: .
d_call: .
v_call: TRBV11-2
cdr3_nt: TGTGCCAGCAGCTTACAGATCTTGGGGAAAGAGACCCAGTACTTC
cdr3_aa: CASSLQILGKETQYF

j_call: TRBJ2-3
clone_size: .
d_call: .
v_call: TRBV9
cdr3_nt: TGTGCCAGCAGCGATGTCGGAGGGCCTAGCACAGATACGCAGTATTTT
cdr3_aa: CASSDVGGPSTDTQYF

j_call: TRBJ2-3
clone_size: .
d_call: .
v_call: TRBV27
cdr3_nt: TGTGCCAGCAGTGGAGGGGTTCGTGGCACAGATACGCAGTATTTT
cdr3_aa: CASSGGVRGTDTQYF

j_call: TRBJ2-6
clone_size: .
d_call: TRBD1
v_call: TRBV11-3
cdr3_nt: TGTGCCAGCAGCCCAGAGACAGGGTACGAGATCCACTCTGGGGCCAACGTCCTGACTTTC
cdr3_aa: CASSPETGYEIHSGANVLTF

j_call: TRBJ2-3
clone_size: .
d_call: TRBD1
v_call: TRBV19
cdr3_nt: TGTGCCAGTAGCTATATGCAGGGGGCGAAAGATACGCAGTATTTT
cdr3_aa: CASSYMQGAKDTQYF

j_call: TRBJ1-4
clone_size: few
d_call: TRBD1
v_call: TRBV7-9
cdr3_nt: TGTGCCAGCAGCTTGTCAGGGGGCATTGAAAAACTGTTTTTT
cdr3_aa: CASSLSGGIEKLFF

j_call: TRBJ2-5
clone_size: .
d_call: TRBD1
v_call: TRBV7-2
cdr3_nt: TGTGCCAGCAGCTTATCCGGGACAGGTTGGAGCGAGACCCAGTACTTC
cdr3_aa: CASSLSGTGWSETQYF

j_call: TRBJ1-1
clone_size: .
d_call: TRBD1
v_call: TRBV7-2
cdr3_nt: TGTGCCAGCAGCCTAGGACAGGGAGCAGGAAGGAACACTGAAGCTTTCTTT
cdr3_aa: CASSLGQGAGRNTEAFF

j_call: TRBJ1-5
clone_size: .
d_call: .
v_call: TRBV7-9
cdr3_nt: TGTGCCAGTGGCTGGGGTTCGGATCAGCCCCAGCATTTT
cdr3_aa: CASGWGSDQPQHF

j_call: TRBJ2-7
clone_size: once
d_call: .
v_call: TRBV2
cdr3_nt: TGTGCCAGCAGTGAAGGGGAATCCTACGAGCAGTACTTC
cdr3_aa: CASSEGESYEQYF

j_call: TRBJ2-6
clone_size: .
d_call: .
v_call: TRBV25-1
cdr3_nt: TGTGCCAGCAGTGAGCTAAGTGGGGCCAACGTCCTGACTTTC
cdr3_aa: CASSELSGANVLTF

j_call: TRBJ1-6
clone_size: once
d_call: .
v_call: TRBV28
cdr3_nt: TGTGCCAGCAGTTTAAGGACAGTAAAATCCTCACCCCTCCACTTT
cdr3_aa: CASSLRTVKSSPLHF

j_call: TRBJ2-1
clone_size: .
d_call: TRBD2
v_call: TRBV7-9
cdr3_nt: TGTGCCAGCAGCTTAGGGACTAGCGGGAGTAGGAGTGAGCAGTTCTTC
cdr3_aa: CASSLGTSGSRSEQFF

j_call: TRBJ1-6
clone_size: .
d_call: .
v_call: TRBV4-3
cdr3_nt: TGCGCCAGCAGCCATCTAGGGGCAAATTTGAATTCACCCCTCCACTTT
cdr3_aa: CASSHLGANLNSPLHF

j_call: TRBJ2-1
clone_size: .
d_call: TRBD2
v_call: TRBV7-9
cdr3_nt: TGTGCCAGCAGCCCGACCCGACTAGCGGGCCCCCGCGGTGAGCAGTTCTTC
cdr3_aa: CASSPTRLAGPRGEQFF

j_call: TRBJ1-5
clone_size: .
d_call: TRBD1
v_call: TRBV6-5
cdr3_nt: TGTGCCAGCAGTCGACAGGGCGTTAGCAATCAGCCCCAGCATTTT
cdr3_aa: CASSRQGVSNQPQHF

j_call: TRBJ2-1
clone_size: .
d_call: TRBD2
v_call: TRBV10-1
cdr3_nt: TGCGCCAGCAGTCTAGTAGCGGGGGGCCAATCCTACAATGAGCAGTTCTTC
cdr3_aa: CASSLVAGGQSYNEQFF

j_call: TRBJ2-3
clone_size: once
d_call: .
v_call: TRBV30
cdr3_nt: TGTGCCTGGAGTCCGCCGAGGGGTGGCACAGATACGCAGTATTTT
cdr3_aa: CAWSPPRGGTDTQYF